This T cell receptor beta chain was identified in a study of identical twins. Healthy Caucasians were all of the donors. The germline CDR1 and CDR2 sequences are SSHAT and FNYEAQ (reference sequence). The CDR3 covers 16 residues. One entry per CDR3 protein, called by TCRdb with MiXCR from the 5' RACE reads. The top ten hold around 3.1% of the sample, which has around 570,000 distinct CDR3 sequences, nearly 10% seen once. The sample holds many counts of this clonotype. One end of the junction fails to match germline, which may point to a read error. The data were also submitted as part of a second study, on yellow fever vaccine responses in identical twins. That work states: Reports say the vaccine T cell response in twins looked partly convergent and partly personalized.

This sequence was found in a woman between 18 and 29 years old in good health. The source material was PBMCs. This chain uses TRBV7-7 with TRBJ2-2; 8 nucleotides match TRBD2. This CDR3 reads CASSRVSGVNTGELFF. In nucleotides, the CDR3 is TGTGCTAGCAGCCGAGTTAGCGGGGTGAACACCGGGGAGCTGTTTTTT.